Following are 2 T cell receptor beta chains from one sample sequenced in a study of T cells in Graves' hyperthyroidism and ophthalmopathy (dated by TCRdb to the late 2010s). Libraries came from multiplex PCR. The sequencing machine was an Illumina HiSeq 2000. The TCR beta CDR3 regions were amplified from the RNA transcripts. For the first round of RT-PCR on the TCR CDR3, the HTBI primer set was used together with the Qiagen OneStep RT-PCR kit. TCRdb handled the public reads itself, with Q25 trimming in fastp and clone calling in MiXCR, and kept productive beta chains. Each CDR3 protein gets just one entry, which takes the most common genes and DNA from the rows behind it. The sample yields 310,000 or so distinct CDR3 sequences; 17% were counted once. Jointly, the top ten make up roughly 53% of the sample. Sample: blood. These receptors originate from a woman aged 60-75 years with Graves' ophthalmopathy.

This clonotype was detected many times. This chain connects TRBV27 to TRBJ1-2, with D maybe TRBD1 (5 bases). This CDR3 has 19 residues. Germline lookup yields CDR1 MNHEY and CDR2 SMNVEV (reference sequence). V was cut by 1 base and J by 7 bases, with 28 bases left in between. CDR3: CASSLFLPSGVVGQLGYTF. The CDR3 DNA reads as TGTGCCAGCAGTTTATTTCTGCCCAGCGGGGTGGTGGGGCAACTTGGCTACACCTTC.

There are many counts of this clonotype. V and J are TRBV20-1 and TRBJ1-1; tentative D call: TRBD1 (5 bases). The ends were cut back, 7 bases at V and 1 base at J, with 16 bases in the middle. This CDR3 has 14 residues. CDR1 and CDR2 from the germline V gene are DFQATT and SNEGSKA (reference sequence). CDR3 in amino acids: CSVNQGGRNTEAFF. The DNA for the CDR3 is TGCAGTGTGAATCAGGGCGGGAGGAACACTGAAGCTTTCTTT.